This record covers a single T cell receptor beta chain. Original handling: Estimation of nucleated cell counts relied on the amplification of reference gene primers. Sequencing was performed with immunoSEQ multiplex PCR; in TCRdb, only in-frame clones are kept and a portion is missing. That table gives V, J and clone size, and the DNA gave D and trimming. The sample lists approximately 130,000 clones, around 81% occurring once. The sample belongs to a study of blood T cell repertoires in COVID-19. Across the study: The study drew acute and convalescent COVID-19 samples from the United States, Italy and Spain.

V lost 4 bases and J lost 0; bases outside the gene matches: 5. The CDR3 extends over 16 amino acids. The germline V gene has CDR1 SGHRS and CDR2 YFSETQ. The TCR sequence derives from a woman in her sixties or seventies with active or convalescent COVID-19. The sequencing input was peripheral blood. V and J are TRBV5-1 and TRBJ2-1; 9 positions agree with TRBD1. CDR3 nucleotides: TGCGCCAGCAGCGTCGGACAGGGGATCTCCTACAATGAGCAGTTCTTC. Its translation is CASSVGQGISYNEQFF. Combining the CDR3 with reference TRBV5-1 and TRBJ2-1 gives the whole variable domain KAGVTQTPRYLIKTRGQQVTLSCSPISGHRSVSWYQQTPGQGLQFLFEYFSETQRNKGNFPGRFSGRQFSNSRSEMNVSTLELGDSALYLCASSVGQGISYNEQFFGPGTRLTVL.